Following are 17 T cell receptor beta chains from one sample sequenced in a study of CD8 T cells in Susac syndrome. The RNA input was about 0.5 to 1 ug, and it was reverse transcribed with random hexamers. TCRdb itself ran the immunoSEQ multiplex PCR reads through MiXCR, one entry per CDR3 protein. The data contain 150,000 to 200,000 distinct CDR3 sequences, 92% of them singletons. The sequencing sample was made of CD4+ T cells from PBMCs. All receptors derive from a human donor in good health.

The gene calls are TRBV30 and TRBJ2-5; no definite D call. The germline V and J ends were trimmed by 3 bases and 6 bases, with 8 bases remaining between them. Germline lookup yields CDR1 GTSNPN and CDR2 SVGIG (reference sequence). The CDR3 spans 11 residues. The chain's CDR3 is CAWSLPQTQYF. CDR3 DNA: TGTGCCTGGAGCCTACCGCAGACCCAGTACTTC.

This rearrangement joins TRBV29-1 to TRBJ1-5; no definite D call. The CDR3 length is 12 residues. Germline V gene sequence: CDR1 SQVTM, CDR2 ANQGSEA. Trimming removed 0 bases at V and 4 bases at J, with 4 bases between. CDR3 sequence reads: CSVEEGNQPQHF. The CDR3 coding sequence is TGCAGCGTTGAAGAAGGGAATCAGCCCCAGCATTTT.

The V call is TRBV28, the J call TRBJ2-2, with 7 bases that match TRBD1. The CDR3 is 15 residues long. The germline gives CDR1 MDHEN, CDR2 SYDVKM. The V segment lost 4 bases and the J segment 3 bases; nucleotides outside the gene matches: 5. Here the CDR3 DNA reads TGTGCCAGCAGTTCCAGGGGGTTCGACACCGGGGAGCTGTTTTTT. This translates into CASSSRGFDTGELFF.

V and J are TRBV20-1 and TRBJ2-7; tentatively, D is TRBD1 or TRBD2 (5 bases each). Looked up from germline, CDR1 is DFQATT and CDR2 is SNEGSKA (reference sequence). The CDR3 loop spans 15 amino acids. The V end was cut by 0 bases, the J end by 2 bases, with 14 bases between. The DNA for the CDR3 is TGCAGTGCTAGAGATAAAAATGGGGGAACCTACGAGCAGTACTTC. This gives the protein CSARDKNGGTYEQYF.

The rearrangement links TRBV30 to TRBJ1-5, with 9 bases identical to TRBD1. Germline values: CDR1 GTSNPN, CDR2 SVGIG (reference sequence). V shed 2 bases, J shed 8 bases, and the junction held 7 bases outside the gene matches. The CDR3 contains 14 residues. In DNA form, the CDR3 reads TGTGCCTGGAGTCTCGGGACAGGGAGGGAGCCCCAGCATTTT. Residues: CAWSLGTGREPQHF.

The chain carries TRBV5-6 and TRBJ1-2; the match to TRBD1 covers 9 bases. This CDR3 contains 16 residues. CDR1 and CDR2 (germline): SGHDT, YYEEEE. The junction had 12 bases not matched to a gene; V was cut back by 3 bases and J by 6 bases. In DNA form, the CDR3 reads TGTGCCAGCAGCTCCCCGAGGCTAGACAGGGGGGATGGCTACACCTTC. Translating gives CASSSPRLDRGDGYTF.

V gene TRBV5-6 combines with J gene TRBJ2-1; D not certain. Germline-derived CDR1 and CDR2 are SGHDT and YYEEEE. V was cut by 2 bases and J by 7 bases, with 10 bases left in between. CDR3 length: 13 amino acids. The DNA for the CDR3 is TGTGCCAGCAGCTTTGGACCGTGGAATGAGCAGTTCTTC. This gives the protein CASSFGPWNEQFF.

This chain uses TRBV5-1 with TRBJ2-2; 11 bases align to TRBD2. CDR3 length: 18 amino acids. Germline loops: CDR1 SGHRS, CDR2 YFSETQ. Germline trimming cut 4 bases from V and 7 bases from J; bases unmatched to any gene: 15. CDR3 amino acids: CASSERASGRRGVGELFF. For the CDR3, the DNA is TGCGCCAGCAGCGAGAGGGCTAGCGGGAGGAGAGGAGTCGGGGAGCTGTTTTTT.

This sequence joins TRBV29-1 and TRBJ1-1; D unclear. The CDR3 runs 10 residues. CDR1 and CDR2 (germline): SQVTM, ANQGSEA. Trimming pared 5 bases from V and 6 bases from J, leaving 7 bases between. CDR3: CSVLAAEAFF. The CDR3 DNA reads as TGCAGCGTTCTGGCCGCTGAAGCTTTCTTT.

This chain joins TRBV5-6 and TRBJ2-7, with TRBD2 identical over 7 bases. The germline V gene encodes CDR1 SGHDT and CDR2 YYEEEE. V shed 4 bases, J shed 2 bases, and the junction held 3 bases outside the gene matches. The CDR3 sequence is 13 residues long. As DNA, the CDR3 is TGTGCCAGCAGCCGGGGGGTACCCTACGAGCAGTACTTC. Translated, it gives CASSRGVPYEQYF.

The chain links TRBV6-6 to TRBJ1-6; D uncertain. The ends were cut back, 6 bases at V and 7 bases at J, with 10 bases in the middle. The CDR3 is 13 residues long. Germline lookup yields CDR1 MNHNY and CDR2 SVGAGI (reference sequence). The chain's CDR3 is CASRRLENSPLHF. CDR3 coding DNA: TGTGCCAGCAGAAGGTTGGAGAATTCACCCCTCCACTTT.

V gene TRBV7-2 combines with J gene TRBJ2-2, with D possibly matching TRBD1 (6 bases). Per germline, CDR1 SGHTA and CDR2 FQGNSA. The V end was cut by 7 bases, the J end by 5 bases, with 17 bases between. The CDR3 loop spans 15 amino acids. For the CDR3, the DNA is TGTGCCAGCATGCCATGGGGGCTGCAGACCGGGGAGCTGTTTTTT. This translates into CASMPWGLQTGELFF. Combining the CDR3 with reference TRBV7-2 and TRBJ2-2 gives the whole variable domain GAGVSQSPSNKVTEKGKDVELRCDPISGHTALYWYRQSLGQGLEFLIYFQGNSAPDKSGLPSDRFSAERTGGSVSTLTIQRTQQEDSAVYLCASMPWGLQTGELFFGEGSRLTVL.

This clonotype was recorded once. The CDR3 loop is CASTQAYEQYF. CDR3 sequence (DNA): TGCGCCAGCACGCAGGCCTACGAGCAGTACTTC. This chain links TRBV10-2 with TRBJ2-7; D gene unclear. Germline CDR1 WSHSY, CDR2 SAAADI. This CDR3 comprises 11 residues. V was pared by 7 bases and J by 2 bases, with 6 bases between.

The chain recombines TRBV2 with TRBJ2-4; 8 bases match TRBD1. The CDR3 sequence is 14 residues long. Per the germline V gene, CDR1 is SNHLY and CDR2 is FYNNEI. J gave up 1 base and V 10 bases, and 6 bases lay outside the gene matches. CDR3: CATWRDRAKNIQYF. CDR3 nucleotides: TGTGCCACCTGGAGGGACAGGGCCAAAAACATTCAGTACTTC.

The rearrangement joins TRBV18 to TRBJ1-2; D not certain. Germline V gene data show CDR1 as KGHSH and CDR2 as LQKENI. The CDR3 sequence is 12 residues long. The V and J ends lost 2 bases and 6 bases respectively, with 7 bases between them. The CDR3, as DNA: TGTGCCAGCTCACCAGCGAGAGATGGCTACACCTTC. Protein product: CASSPARDGYTF.

V gene TRBV5-6 combines with J gene TRBJ2-3; TRBD2 aligns across 13 bases. This CDR3 spans 18 amino acids. CDR1 is SGHDT and CDR2 is YYEEEE in the germline V gene. V lost 4 bases to trimming and J lost 0 bases; unmatched junction nucleotides: 8. Here the CDR3 reads CASSPLTSGRRSTDTQYF. The CDR3 DNA follows: TGTGCCAGCAGCCCTTTGACTAGCGGGAGGCGTAGCACAGATACGCAGTATTTT. Complete variable domain (other parts from reference TRBV5-6 and TRBJ2-3): DAGVTQSPTHLIKTRGQQVTLRCSPKSGHDTVSWYQQALGQGPQFIFQYYEEEERQRGNFPDRFSGHQFPNYSSELNVNALLLGDSALYLCASSPLTSGRRSTDTQYFGPGTRLTVL.

The chain links TRBV5-1 to TRBJ1-1; maybe TRBD1 (5 bases). Germline values: CDR1 SGHRS, CDR2 YFSETQ. The length of the CDR3 is 13 residues. Trimming cost V 0 bases and J 5 bases, with 8 bases left between them. The CDR3 bases are TGCGCCAGCAGCTTGGGGGAGGGGACTGAAGCTTTCTTT. It yields the protein CASSLGEGTEAFF.